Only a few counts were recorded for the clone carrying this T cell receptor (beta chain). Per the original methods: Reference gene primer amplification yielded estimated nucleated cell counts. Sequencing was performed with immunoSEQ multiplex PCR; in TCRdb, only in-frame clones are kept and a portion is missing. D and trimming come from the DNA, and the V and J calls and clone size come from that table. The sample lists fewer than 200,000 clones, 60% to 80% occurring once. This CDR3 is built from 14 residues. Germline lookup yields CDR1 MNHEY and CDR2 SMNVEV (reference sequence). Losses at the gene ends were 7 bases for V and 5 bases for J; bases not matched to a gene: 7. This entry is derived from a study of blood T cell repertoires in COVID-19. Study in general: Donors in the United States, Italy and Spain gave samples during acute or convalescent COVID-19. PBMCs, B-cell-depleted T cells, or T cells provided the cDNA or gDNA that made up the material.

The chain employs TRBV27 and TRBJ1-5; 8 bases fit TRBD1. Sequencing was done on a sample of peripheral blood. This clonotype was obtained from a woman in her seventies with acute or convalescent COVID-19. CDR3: CASKETGDYQPQHF. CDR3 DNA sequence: TGTGCCAGCAAGGAGACAGGGGATTATCAGCCCCAGCATTTT.